Listed below are T cell receptor beta chains from one sample, sequenced in a study of PD-L1 blockade in urothelial cancer. Measured with immunoSEQ multiplex PCR; TCRdb has only the in-frame clones, and not every one. Of about 86,000 clones in the sample, about 85% were seen once. Specimen: PBMCs, collected around atezolizumab (anti-PD-L1) treatment. Receptors were obtained from a man aged 55-75 years with urothelial cancer. Both conserved end residues are part of each CDR3. D genes are given only for firm matches. Expanded clones get a size class; other rows say once, few or many, or leave the size out.

NA,TRBV14,TRBJ1-3,NA,TGTGCCAGCAGCCAAGGGGGACTTTCGGACCCTGGAAACACCATATATTTT,CASSQGGLSDPGNTIYF
NA,TRBV6-6,TRBJ1-6,NA,TGTGCCAGCAGTTACAGTCATCAGGGTTCACCCCTCCACTTT,CASSYSHQGSPLHF
NA,TRBV2,TRBJ1-5,TRBD1,TGTGCCAGCAGCAGGGGGCTATCTTACCTAATTAGCAATCAGCCCCAGCATTTT,CASSRGLSYLISNQPQHF
once,TRBV27,TRBJ2-5,TRBD1,TGTGCCAGCAGTTTGTCGGGACAGGGGTGGGAGACCCAGTACTTC,CASSLSGQGWETQYF
NA,TRBV4-3,TRBJ2-2,TRBD1,TGCGCCAGCAGCACCTTCCAGGGGGCGCGGACCGGGGAGCTGTTTTTT,CASSTFQGARTGELFF
NA,TRBV2,TRBJ1-1,NA,TGTGCCAGCAAACAGGAGAAGAACACTGAAGCTTTCTTT,CASKQEKNTEAFF
NA,TRBV2,TRBJ1-1,NA,TGTGCCACCTCCGACAGTTATAACACTGAAGCTTTCTTT,CATSDSYNTEAFF
NA,TRBV5-1,TRBJ2-3,NA,TGCGCCAGCAGCTTGGGACAGGATACGCAGTATTTT,CASSLGQDTQYF
NA,TRBV19,TRBJ1-2,NA,TGTGCCAGTAGTAAGGTAGAGGGTAACGATGGCTACACCTTC,CASSKVEGNDGYTF
once,TRBV18,TRBJ2-7,NA,TGTGCCAGCTCACCCCAGGGGACGGCCTACGAGCAGTACTTC,CASSPQGTAYEQYF
NA,TRBV6-4,TRBJ2-1,NA,TGTGCCAGCAGTGACTCCAGCAGGGGAGAGCAGTTCTTC,CASSDSSRGEQFF
NA,TRBV9,TRBJ2-1,TRBD2,TGTGCCAGCAGCGTGCTAGCGGGCTACAATGAGCAGTTCTTC,CASSVLAGYNEQFF
NA,TRBV29-1,TRBJ2-1,NA,TGCAGCACCCGGGAAAACGCACCCCATGAGCAGTTCTTC,CSTRENAPHEQFF
NA,TRBV4-2,TRBJ2-1,TRBD2,TGTGCCAGCAGCCAAGGAAGCCTAGCGGGAGGTGAGCAGTTCTTC,CASSQGSLAGGEQFF
NA,TRBV30,TRBJ2-3,NA,TGTGCCTGGAGTGGTGGCGGGGGCACAGATACGCAGTATTTT,CAWSGGGGTDTQYF
few,TRBV9,TRBJ1-1,NA,TGTGCCAGCAGCGTAGAAATTCGGACTGAAGCTTTCTTT,CASSVEIRTEAFF
many,TRBV11-3,TRBJ1-1,NA,TGTGCCAGCAGCTTGCAACCCGGGGACACTGAAGCTTTCTTT,CASSLQPGDTEAFF
NA,TRBV5-8,TRBJ2-5,TRBD2,TGTGCCAGCAGCTTTGGAGGTCTAGCGGGGGGAGAGACCCAGTACTTC,CASSFGGLAGGETQYF
few,TRBV4-2,TRBJ1-3,NA,TGTGCCAGCAGCCAAGAAGTCGGGTCTTATGGAAACACCATATATTTT,CASSQEVGSYGNTIYF
NA,TRBV29-1,TRBJ2-3,NA,TGCAGCGTTGTCCGGAGTAGCACAGATACGCAGTATTTT,CSVVRSSTDTQYF
once,TRBV2,TRBJ2-5,TRBD2,TGTGCCAGCAGTGAATTAGGAGGCGCGGGGGGGAGGGAGACCCAGTACTTC,CASSELGGAGGRETQYF
once,TRBV11-3,TRBJ1-1,TRBD1,TGTGCCAGCAGGTCGCACAGGGGGCACACTGAAGCTTTCTTT,CASRSHRGHTEAFF
NA,TRBV4-3,TRBJ2-1,TRBD2,TGCGCCAGCAGCCAAAAAACCCCGACTAGCGGGAGCGCCAATGAGCAGTTCTTC,CASSQKTPTSGSANEQFF
NA,TRBV4-1,TRBJ2-1,TRBD1,TGCGCCAGCAGCCAGCAAGGGCGGACAGGGTTCTACAATGAGCAGTTCTTC,CASSQQGRTGFYNEQFF
NA,TRBV27,TRBJ2-7,TRBD2,TGTGCCAGCAGACCTAGCGGTACCCCCTACGAGCAGTACTTC,CASRPSGTPYEQYF
NA,TRBV21-1,TRBJ1-5,NA,TGTGCCAGCAGCAAGAGAGGACAGATCATTCACCGTCAGCCCCAGCATTTT,CASSKRGQIIHRQPQHF
NA,TRBV27,TRBJ2-1,NA,TGTGCCAGCAGTTTCATAGCGGCCTCCTACAATGAGCAGTTCTTC,CASSFIAASYNEQFF
NA,TRBV11-2,TRBJ2-5,TRBD2,TGTGCCAGCAGCTTAGTGGTGGGAGGGAGACAAGAGACCCAGTACTTC,CASSLVVGGRQETQYF
NA,TRBV6-5,TRBJ1-5,TRBD1,TGTGCCAGCAGCCTCGACAGGGTCTCCCAGCCCCAGCATTTT,CASSLDRVSQPQHF
NA,TRBV28,TRBJ2-3,TRBD2,TGTGCCAGCAGTTTTTCTAGCGGGAGGGGTACAGATACGCAGTATTTT,CASSFSSGRGTDTQYF
NA,TRBV15,TRBJ1-1,NA,TGTGCCACCAGCCATTTTCGAGGCCGGGGATCGAACACTGAAGCTTTCTTT,CATSHFRGRGSNTEAFF
NA,TRBV20-1,TRBJ2-7,NA,TGCAGTGGAGGATCAGACTACGAGCAGTACTTC,CSGGSDYEQYF
once,TRBV4-3,TRBJ2-1,TRBD1,TGCGCCAGCAGCCAAGGGACAGGGGTGGGAGAGCAGTTCTTC,CASSQGTGVGEQFF
NA,TRBV28,TRBJ1-1,TRBD1,TGTGCCAGCAGTTTGGGGGACAGGCGAGCTTTCTTT,CASSLGDRRAFF
NA,TRBV7-8,TRBJ1-2,NA,TGTGCCAGCAGCTCGACGACAGGAGTGATTCAGTATGGCTACACCTTC,CASSSTTGVIQYGYTF
NA,TRBV7-8,TRBJ2-7,TRBD2,TGTGCCAGCAGCCAGCGAGGAGGGACTAGCGGTAGCTACGAGCAGTACTTC,CASSQRGGTSGSYEQYF
NA,TRBV4-3,TRBJ1-5,NA,TGCGCCAGCAGCCAAGATCAGGCCAGCAATCAGCCCCAGCATTTT,CASSQDQASNQPQHF
NA,TRBV19,TRBJ1-2,TRBD1,TGTGCCAGTAGGATGGACAGGGATAATGGCTACACCTTC,CASRMDRDNGYTF
NA,TRBV11-3,TRBJ2-7,TRBD1,TGTGCCAGCAGCTTAGTCGGACAGGCCCCTGATGTGCAGTACTTC,CASSLVGQAPDVQYF
NA,TRBV7-2,TRBJ2-7,NA,TGTGCCAGCAGCTTGGGGTCAGGGGCTTGGGCCTACGAGCAGTACTTC,CASSLGSGAWAYEQYF
NA,TRBV2,TRBJ1-5,TRBD1,TGTGCCAGCACTAGGACAGGGCGGGAGCAGCCCCAGCATTTT,CASTRTGREQPQHF
NA,TRBV29-1,TRBJ2-1,TRBD1,TGCAGCGTTGACAGGGACAGGGGGTTTGGTAATGAGCAGTTCTTC,CSVDRDRGFGNEQFF
NA,TRBV9,TRBJ1-6,NA,TGTGCCAGCAGCGTAGTTGCTAGCTCCTATAATTCACCCCTCCACTTT,CASSVVASSYNSPLHF
NA,TRBV28,TRBJ1-5,TRBD1,TGTGCCAGCAGTTCCCCTCAAGCCCGGACAGGGGGTATGGGTCAGCCCCAGCATTTT,CASSSPQARTGGMGQPQHF
few,TRBV2,TRBJ1-2,TRBD1,TGTGCCAGCAGGGAGACAGGGGAGTATGGCTACACCTTC,CASRETGEYGYTF
NA,TRBV7-2,TRBJ2-2,NA,TGTGCCAGCAGCTGGACACTTAACACCGGGGAGCTGTTTTTT,CASSWTLNTGELFF
NA,TRBV30,TRBJ1-1,TRBD1,TGTGCCTGGAGTCTTCCGGGACAGGGGAGGACTGAAGCTTTCTTT,CAWSLPGQGRTEAFF
NA,TRBV5-8,TRBJ2-7,NA,TGTGCCAGCAGGAGAAGAGGTGGCGAGCAGTACTTC,CASRRRGGEQYF
NA,TRBV2,TRBJ2-1,NA,TGTGCCAGCAGCGCGATTTGGAATGAGCAGTTCTTC,CASSAIWNEQFF
NA,TRBV9,TRBJ1-3,TRBD1,TGTGCCAGCAGCGGAATACAGGGGGCGAGAGCTGGAAACACCATATATTTT,CASSGIQGARAGNTIYF
NA,TRBV7-3,TRBJ1-6,NA,TGTGCCAGCAGCTTAAATCAGGGTTTCTATTCACCCCTCCACTTT,CASSLNQGFYSPLHF
once,TRBV7-7,TRBJ2-2,NA,TGTGCTAGCAGCTTAGCCAGGGTTGGCGGGGAGCTGTTTTTT,CASSLARVGGELFF
once,TRBV4-1,TRBJ2-2,TRBD2,TGCGCCAGCAGACTTAGCGGGGCCACGAACACCGGGGAGCTGTTTTTT,CASRLSGATNTGELFF
few,TRBV2,TRBJ2-5,TRBD2,TGTGCCAGCAGTAGACTAGCGGCCCGCCAAGAGACCCAGTACTTC,CASSRLAARQETQYF
NA,TRBV6-5,TRBJ2-3,NA,TGTGCCAGCAGTTACTGGCGGGATAACACAGATACGCAGTATTTT,CASSYWRDNTDTQYF
NA,TRBV7-2,TRBJ1-1,NA,TGTGCCAGCAGCTTAGTCAGGGCGAACACTGAAGCTTTCTTT,CASSLVRANTEAFF
NA,TRBV4-1,TRBJ2-5,TRBD1,TGCGCCAGCAGCCAATTACAGGGGAAGGTCGTATGGGGGCAAGAGACCCAGTACTTC,CASSQLQGKVVWGQETQYF
NA,TRBV19,TRBJ2-3,TRBD2,TGTGCCAGTAGTATCGGGACTAGTCCGGATACGCAGTATTTT,CASSIGTSPDTQYF
NA,TRBV29-1,TRBJ2-1,TRBD2,TGCAGCGGGGCGGGACTAGGTAGTGAGCAGTTCTTC,CSGAGLGSEQFF